This TCR beta chain comes out of a study of cytomegalovirus exposure and HLA in healthy donors (dated by TCRdb to about 2017). For the study in its entirety: According to a later analysis, the 120 or so validation repertoires were produced on the same platform as the approximately 620 repertoires of the first cohort. The study was designed to test whether signatures of past pathogen exposure could be identified by cataloging public T cell receptors. High-throughput TCR immunosequencing, statistical association of individual TCRs with disease status, and machine learning were combined to predict cytomegalovirus infection status. Along with the roughly 670-subject first cohort, a separate validation cohort of over a hundred different subjects was used. Broad study findings and their caveats: Cytomegalovirus status was reported to be diagnosed by the classifier with high specificity and sensitivity in both the original and validation cohorts. It was suggested by the authors that the approach could potentially be generalized to other disease states and immunological phenotypes. Three of the identified cytomegalovirus-associated TCR beta chains were confirmed in vitro to be specific for cytomegalovirus antigens. In a later analysis, TCRs clustered in the first cohort were found to also tend to co-occur in the roughly 130 validation repertoires, with 94% of cluster scores above 0. In the study, around 160 TCR beta chains were listed as associated with cytomegalovirus. The validation cohort had no HLA typing available for a later analysis, so co-occurrence within that cohort was assessed over all 120 or so repertoires. Across donors, most TCR sequences were observed very rarely, whereas some public TCRs were present in many individuals.

Separate from the approximately 700-subject first cohort, the validation cohort of 90 to 150 subjects was the group to which the donors belonged. As to this clone: The clone's antigen remains unknown. No clone much larger than this one lies a single base away; base qualities are absent.

To prepare the library, the immunoSEQ multiplex PCR assay was applied. In the original analysis: A statistical classification framework was built for diagnosing cytomegalovirus status from the catalog of TCR beta chain sequences. TCRdb re-hosts the immuneACCESS table, in-frame sequences only. Its copies lack some clones; in the studies checked, an unresolved V gene accounts for under half of them, and the cause for the rest is not known. That table gives V, J and clone size, and the DNA gave D and trimming. In all, the sample holds about 56,000 clones, and just over 90% of those were seen once. The ten largest clones add up to 1.1% of the sample. Taken from the germline V gene, the CDR1 and CDR2 loops are MGHRA and YSYEKL. The CDR3 spans 17 residues, from the cysteine through the phenylalanine. Left in the record is the CDR3 DNA by itself, 51 bases read in frame from the first base. The germline V end is reduced by 4 bases and the J end by 1 base; junction bases left unmatched: 10.

This receptor was identified in a young man in good health and CMV-seronegative. Specimen: PBMCs. The sequence is built from TRBV4-1 and TRBJ2-5, and 9 junctional nucleotides match TRBD2. The CDR3 region has the sequence CASSLRPGLAAQETQYF. The DNA is as follows: TGCGCCAGCAGCCTCCGACCGGGACTAGCAGCCCAAGAGACCCAGTACTTC.